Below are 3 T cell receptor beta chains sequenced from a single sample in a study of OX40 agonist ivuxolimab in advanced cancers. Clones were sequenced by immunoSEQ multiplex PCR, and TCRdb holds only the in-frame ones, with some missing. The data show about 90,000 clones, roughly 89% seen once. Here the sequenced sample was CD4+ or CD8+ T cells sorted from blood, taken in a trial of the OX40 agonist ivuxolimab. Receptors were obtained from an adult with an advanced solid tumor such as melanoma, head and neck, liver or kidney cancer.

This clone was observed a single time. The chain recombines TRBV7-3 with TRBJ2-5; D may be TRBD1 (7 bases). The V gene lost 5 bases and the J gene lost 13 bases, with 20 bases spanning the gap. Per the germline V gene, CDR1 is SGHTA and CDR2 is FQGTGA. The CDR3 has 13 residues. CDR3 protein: CASSPQGGGVRYF. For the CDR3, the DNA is TGTGCCAGCAGCCCCCAGGGGGGAGGAGTGAGGTACTTC.

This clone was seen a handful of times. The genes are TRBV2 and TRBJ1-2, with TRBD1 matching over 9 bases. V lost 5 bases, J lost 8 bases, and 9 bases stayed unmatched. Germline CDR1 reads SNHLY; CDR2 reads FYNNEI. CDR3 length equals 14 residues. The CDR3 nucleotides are TGTGCCAGCAGTCCGGGACAGGGCAGGGTAGGCTACACCTTC. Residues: CASSPGQGRVGYTF.

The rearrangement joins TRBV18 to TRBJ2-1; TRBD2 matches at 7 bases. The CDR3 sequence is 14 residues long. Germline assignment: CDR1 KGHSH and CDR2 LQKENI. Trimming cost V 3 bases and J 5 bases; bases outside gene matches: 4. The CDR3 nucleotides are TGTGCCAGCTCACCGAGTGGGGGGGACAATGAGCAGTTCTTC. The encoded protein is CASSPSGGDNEQFF.